This entry lists 23 T cell receptor beta chains sequenced from one sample in a study of OX40 agonist ivuxolimab in advanced cancers. Assay used: immunoSEQ multiplex PCR; TCRdb lists only in-frame clones, some missing. The sample contains 35,000 to 40,000 clones, roughly 87% of which appear only once. The source material was CD4+ or CD8+ T cells sorted from blood, sampled in a trial of the OX40 agonist ivuxolimab. These receptors came from an adult with an advanced solid tumor such as melanoma, head and neck, liver or kidney cancer.

This clone was counted a few times. V gene TRBV6-1 combines with J gene TRBJ1-5; 7 bases align to TRBD1. Germline V gene data show CDR1 as MNHNS and CDR2 as SASEGT. This CDR3 is 13 amino acids long. V lost 9 bases, J lost 6 bases, and 8 bases stayed unmatched. The CDR3 is CASSTGVVQPQHF. CDR3 in DNA: TGTGCCAGTTCAACAGGGGTGGTTCAGCCCCAGCATTTT.

The chain uses TRBV4-3 and TRBJ1-2; weak D call: TRBD1 (5 bases). The CDR3 is 14 residues long. Germline V gives CDR1 LGHNA, CDR2 YSLEER. Between the trimmed V and J ends, which lost 1 base and 6 bases, there was a span of 12 bases. The CDR3 here is CASSQVGGADGYTF. The CDR3 DNA reads as TGCGCCAGCAGCCAAGTCGGTGGGGCGGATGGCTACACCTTC.

The chain recombines TRBV14 with TRBJ1-1; TRBD1 agrees at 7 bases. The CDR3 contains 15 residues. Germline CDR1 is SGHDN and CDR2 is FVKESK. V was clipped by 5 bases and J by 4 bases; unmatched bases: 10. CDR3 sequence reads: CASSTWGKGATEAFF. The CDR3 DNA follows: TGTGCCAGCAGCACCTGGGGGAAGGGGGCCACTGAAGCTTTCTTT.

J is TRBJ1-6 and V is TRBV27; tentatively, D is TRBD1 (5 bases). V was clipped by 5 bases and J by 2 bases, with 13 bases between them. The CDR3 is 16 residues long. Germline lookup yields CDR1 MNHEY and CDR2 SMNVEV (reference sequence). CDR3 sequence (DNA): TGTGCCAGCAGTCCGGCAGGGAACCCCTATAATTCACCCCTCCACTTT. It codes for CASSPAGNPYNSPLHF.

The chain joins TRBV19 to TRBJ1-3, with D perhaps TRBD1 (5 bases). Per the germline V gene, CDR1 is LNHDA and CDR2 is SQIVND (reference sequence). Trimming took off 3 bases at V and 2 bases at J, with 8 bases between the two ends. The CDR3 runs 14 residues. Here the CDR3 DNA reads TGTGCCAGTAGTATTGCGACAGCTGGAAACACCATATATTTT. It yields the protein CASSIATAGNTIYF.

The gene calls are TRBV19 and TRBJ1-1; D unresolved. The germline V and J ends were trimmed by 5 bases and 4 bases, with 8 bases remaining between them. The V gene's germline CDR1 is LNHDA and CDR2 SQIVND (reference sequence). The CDR3 is made up of 12 amino acids. The CDR3 sequence: CASSWRPTEAFF. CDR3 sequence (DNA): TGTGCCAGTAGTTGGCGGCCCACTGAAGCTTTCTTT.

The gene calls are TRBV19 and TRBJ2-7; either TRBD1 or TRBD2 may fit D (5 bases each). Per germline, CDR1 LNHDA and CDR2 SQIVND (reference sequence). V lost 3 bases and J lost 2, with 23 bases in between. CDR3 length: 18 amino acids. CDR3 loop: CASSMTLPLEGFAYEQYF. Written as DNA, the CDR3 is TGTGCCAGTAGTATGACCCTCCCCCTCGAGGGGTTCGCCTACGAGCAGTACTTC.

This chain uses TRBV7-9 with TRBJ2-7; TRBD1 matches at 9 bases. The germline gives CDR1 SEHNR, CDR2 FQNEAQ (reference sequence). The CDR3 consists of 14 residues. J gave up 4 bases and V 1 base, and 2 bases lay outside the gene matches. CDR3: CASSLGGQGYEQYF. CDR3 DNA sequence: TGTGCCAGCAGCTTAGGGGGACAGGGTTACGAGCAGTACTTC.

This clone was found once. The CDR3 sequence: CASSSGTPSVYNEQFF. The DNA of the CDR3 is TGTGCCAGCAGTTCCGGGACACCCTCCGTTTACAATGAGCAGTTCTTC. The V call is TRBV6-5, the J call TRBJ2-1; D might be TRBD1 (6 bases). The V gene lost 4 bases and the J gene lost 4 bases, with 17 bases spanning the gap. From germline, CDR1 is MNHEY and CDR2 SVGAGI. The CDR3 consists of 16 residues.

The rearrangement joins TRBV20-1 to TRBJ1-1; D ambiguous. The CDR3 consists of 10 residues. Germline V gene data show CDR1 as DFQATT and CDR2 as SNEGSKA (reference sequence). V lost 3 bases to trimming and J lost 8 bases, with 7 bases between them. CDR3 residues: CSASRAEAFF. The DNA for the CDR3 is TGCAGTGCTAGTAGGGCCGAAGCTTTCTTT.

The rearrangement joins TRBV10-3 to TRBJ2-1; the match to TRBD2 covers 11 bases. Trimming cost V 0 bases and J 9 bases; bases outside gene matches: 13. The CDR3 runs 18 residues. Germline CDR1 reads ENHRY; CDR2 reads SYGVKD. CDR3: CAISESISGGDFLSEQFF. The CDR3 bases are TGTGCCATCAGTGAGTCGATTAGCGGGGGGGATTTCTTGAGTGAGCAGTTCTTC.

This sequence joins TRBV27 and TRBJ2-5; 11 nucleotides align to TRBD2. V shed 2 bases and J 5 bases; nucleotides not matched to a gene: 16. The CDR3 has 19 residues. Germline loops: CDR1 MNHEY, CDR2 SMNVEV (reference sequence). In nucleotides, the CDR3 is TGTGCCAGCAGTTTAACCTCGGGGATAGCGGGGGGGTTTTGGGAGACCCAGTACTTC. Protein sequence: CASSLTSGIAGGFWETQYF.

J is TRBJ2-1 and V is TRBV7-8; 9 positions agree with TRBD2. Germline V gene lookup returns CDR1 SGHVS and CDR2 FQNEAQ. CDR3 size: 16 residues. J lost 9 bases, V lost 4 bases, and 13 bases had no gene match. CDR3 DNA: TGTGCCAGCAGCTCCAATAGCGGGGGCCCACCGTTTGAGCAGTTCTTC. This codes for CASSSNSGGPPFEQFF.

V and J are TRBV6-1 and TRBJ1-2; 7 bases align to TRBD1. V lost 6 bases to trimming and J lost 0 bases; unmatched junction nucleotides: 7. The CDR3 has 15 residues. CDR1 MNHNS and CDR2 SASEGT come from the germline V gene. The DNA for the CDR3 is TGTGCCAGCAGCGACCGGGACAGCCCTAACTATGGCTACACCTTC. Its protein is CASSDRDSPNYGYTF.

This chain joins TRBV27 and TRBJ1-3, with D maybe TRBD1 (6 bases). Germline lookup yields CDR1 MNHEY and CDR2 SMNVEV (reference sequence). Trimming cost V 6 bases and J 6 bases, with 12 bases left between them. The CDR3 totals 13 residues. The CDR3 nucleotides read TGTGCCAGCAGCCAGGGGTCCCTAAACACCATATATTTT. Translating gives CASSQGSLNTIYF.

The V gene is TRBV11-2, the J gene TRBJ2-5; D is perhaps TRBD2 (5 bases). The CDR3 length is 14 residues. V dropped 5 bases and J dropped 13 bases, with 23 bases sitting between them. Looked up from germline, CDR1 is SGHAT and CDR2 is FQNNGV. The CDR3 loop is CASSAYYESSMPYF. The CDR3 DNA reads TGTGCCAGCAGCGCCTACTATGAGTCTAGCATGCCGTACTTC.

This chain connects TRBV7-7 to TRBJ2-5; D uncertain. V was trimmed by 2 bases and J by 2 bases, leaving 6 bases between them. Germline values: CDR1 SSHAT, CDR2 FNYEAQ (reference sequence). The length of the CDR3 is 13 residues. The CDR3, as DNA: TGTGCCAGCAGCTTACGCGGACAAGAGACCCAGTACTTC. Translating gives CASSLRGQETQYF.

A single count supports this clone. The chain recombines TRBV4-3 with TRBJ2-7; D is possibly TRBD1 (5 bases). CDR1 is LGHNA and CDR2 is YSLEER in the germline V gene. Trimming removed 1 base at V and 3 bases at J, with 7 bases between. CDR3 length: 13 residues. Here the CDR3 reads CASSQAQGYEQYF. In nucleotides, the CDR3 is TGCGCCAGCAGCCAAGCCCAGGGCTACGAGCAGTACTTC.

V and J are TRBV5-1 and TRBJ1-1, with D perhaps matching TRBD1 (5 bases). Trimming stripped 0 bases from V and 3 bases from J, with 21 bases between. From germline, CDR1 is SGHRS and CDR2 YFSETQ. CDR3 length equals 18 residues. CDR3 in DNA: TGCGCCAGCAGCTTGGAGTATTCGTTACAGGCACGTTACACTGAAGCTTTCTTT. Translated, it gives CASSLEYSLQARYTEAFF.

V is TRBV5-1 and J is TRBJ2-7; 10 bases are a match to TRBD2. Germline V gives CDR1 SGHRS, CDR2 YFSETQ. V lost 3 bases and J lost 1; bases outside the gene matches: 4. The length of the CDR3 is 15 residues. The CDR3 DNA follows: TGCGCCAGCAGCTCCTGGACTAGCGGATCCTACGAGCAGTACTTC. This gives the protein CASSSWTSGSYEQYF. The variable domain in full, completed from reference TRBV5-1 and TRBJ2-7, reads KAGVTQTPRYLIKTRGQQVTLSCSPISGHRSVSWYQQTPGQGLQFLFEYFSETQRNKGNFPGRFSGRQFSNSRSEMNVSTLELGDSALYLCASSSWTSGSYEQYFGPGTRLTVT.

J is TRBJ1-6 and V is TRBV28; 8 nucleotides line up with TRBD1. CDR3 size: 17 residues. The trim removed 6 bases at V and 1 base at J, leaving 8 bases unmatched. From germline, CDR1 is MDHEN and CDR2 SYDVKM. CDR3 sequence (DNA): TGTGCCAGCAGAGGGCAGGGGGCAGGGTCCTATAATTCACCCCTCCACTTT. Encoded protein: CASRGQGAGSYNSPLHF.

This chain uses TRBV28 with TRBJ2-1; possibly TRBD2 for D (6 bases). Germline CDR1 and CDR2: MDHEN and SYDVKM. The CDR3 runs to 14 residues. V lost 3 bases and J 8 bases, leaving 14 bases between the germline ends. The CDR3, as DNA: TGTGCCAGCAGTTTTCGGCCAGGAGGGGATGAGCAGTTCTTC. This encodes CASSFRPGGDEQFF.

The table lists this clone with a few counts. This chain joins TRBV7-6 and TRBJ2-5; a weak D match, TRBD2 (5 bases). The CDR3 is 12 amino acids. Trimming took off 10 bases at V and 3 bases at J, with 12 bases between the two ends. The V gene's germline CDR1 is SGHVS and CDR2 FNYEAQ. The CDR3 sequence: CATPTREETQYF. CDR3 DNA: TGTGCCACCCCAACGAGGGAAGAGACCCAGTACTTC.